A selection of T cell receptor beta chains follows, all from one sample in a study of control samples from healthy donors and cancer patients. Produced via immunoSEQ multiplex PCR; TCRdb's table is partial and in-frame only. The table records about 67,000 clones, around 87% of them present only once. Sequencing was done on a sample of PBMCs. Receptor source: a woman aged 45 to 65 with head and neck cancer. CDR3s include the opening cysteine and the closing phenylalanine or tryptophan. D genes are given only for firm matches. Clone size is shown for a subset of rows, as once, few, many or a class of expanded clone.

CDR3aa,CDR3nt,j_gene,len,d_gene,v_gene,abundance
CASNPLAGGFYGYTF,TGTGCCAGCAACCCCCTCGCGGGGGGTTTCTATGGCTACACCTTC,TRBJ1-2,15,.,TRBV7-2,.
CASTAPGTELGEQYF,TGTGCCAGCACCGCCCCTGGGACGGAACTGGGCGAGCAGTACTTC,TRBJ2-7,15,.,TRBV2,.
CASSEPNRDSSFTF,TGTGCCAGCAGTGAGCCTAACCGGGACAGTTCCTTTACCTTC,TRBJ1-2,14,TRBD1,TRBV6-2/TRBV6-3,.
CASSLTERGGDTQYF,TGTGCCAGTAGTCTGACGGAGCGGGGGGGAGATACGCAGTATTTT,TRBJ2-3,15,TRBD2,TRBV19,once
CASSERGGQGGTQYF,TGTGCCAGCAGTGAACGGGGGGGGCAGGGCGGTACGCAGTATTTT,TRBJ2-3,15,TRBD2,TRBV2,.
CTSSQDGRGGCFLTQYF,TGCACCAGCAGCCAAGATGGGCGCGGGGGGTGTTTCCTTACGCAGTATTTT,TRBJ2-3,17,.,TRBV1,.
CASSQDPDGNPYGYTF,TGTGCCAGCAGCCAAGACCCGGACGGCAACCCCTATGGCTACACCTTC,TRBJ1-2,16,.,TRBV3-1/TRBV3-2,.
CASSFSGGNTEAFF,TGTGCCAGCAGCTTTTCAGGGGGCAACACTGAAGCTTTCTTT,TRBJ1-1,14,TRBD1,TRBV7-8,.
CASRIAAAYEQYF,TGTGCCAGCAGGATAGCGGCGGCCTACGAGCAGTACTTC,TRBJ2-7,13,.,TRBV12-3/TRBV12-4,.
CASSVGQARSPLHF,TGTGCCAGTAGTGTAGGACAGGCACGGTCACCCCTCCACTTT,TRBJ1-6,14,TRBD1,TRBV19,.
CASSQAYEQYF,TGTGCCAGCAGCCAAGCTTACGAGCAGTACTTC,TRBJ2-7,11,.,TRBV3-1/TRBV3-2,.
CAWSVGWGRANFVHQPQHF,TGTGCCTGGAGTGTCGGGTGGGGCAGAGCGAACTTTGTCCATCAGCCCCAGCATTTT,TRBJ1-5,19,.,TRBV30,.
CASSQGPVRVGQPQHF,TGCGCCAGCAGTCAAGGTCCCGTCAGGGTGGGCCAGCCCCAGCATTTT,TRBJ1-5,16,.,TRBV23-1,.
CASSRDRATEAFF,TGTGCCAGCAGCCGAGACAGGGCGACTGAAGCTTTCTTT,TRBJ1-1,13,TRBD1,TRBV11-2,.
CASSEIQDYGYTF,TGTGCCAGCAGTGAGATTCAGGACTATGGCTACACCTTC,TRBJ1-2,13,.,TRBV2,.
CASSEDRGIYNEQFF,TGTGCCAGCAGTGAAGACAGGGGGATCTACAATGAGCAGTTCTTC,TRBJ2-1,15,TRBD1,TRBV2,.
CASSLSGISTDTQYF,TGTGCCAGCAGTTTATCGGGCATTAGCACAGATACGCAGTATTTT,TRBJ2-3,15,.,TRBV27,.
CASSRPTSGRAYNEQFF,TGTGCCAGCAGCCGCCCGACTAGCGGGCGCGCCTACAATGAGCAGTTCTTC,TRBJ2-1,17,TRBD2,TRBV3-1/TRBV3-2,.
CASSLPSGTGSYNEQFF,TGTGCCAGTAGTCTCCCTTCCGGGACAGGTTCCTACAATGAGCAGTTCTTC,TRBJ2-1,17,TRBD1,TRBV19,.
CASTPRGVPRSPLHF,TGTGCCAGCACCCCTCGGGGGGTCCCTAGATCACCCCTCCACTTT,TRBJ1-6,15,.,TRBV27,.
CASSGSRGGGQADTQYF,TGTGCCAGCAGTGGGTCCCGGGGAGGCGGGCAGGCAGATACGCAGTATTTT,TRBJ2-3,17,.,TRBV28,.
CASSRGSNTEAFF,TGTGCCAGCAGTAGGGGCTCGAACACTGAAGCTTTCTTT,TRBJ1-1,13,.,TRBV6-5,.
CASSLVGQGAANYGYTF,TGCGCCAGCAGCTTGGTGGGACAGGGGGCGGCTAACTATGGCTACACCTTC,TRBJ1-2,17,TRBD1,TRBV5-1,.
CASSQGPGQGLYNEQFF,TGTGCCAGCAGCCAGGGACCGGGACAGGGCCTCTACAATGAGCAGTTCTTC,TRBJ2-1,17,TRBD1,TRBV3-1/TRBV3-2,.
CASTAGRSTDTQYF,TGTGCCAGCACGGCGGGGAGATCCACAGATACGCAGTATTTT,TRBJ2-3,14,.,TRBV7-2,.
CAWSGQNQPQHF,TGTGCCTGGAGTGGACAGAATCAGCCCCAGCATTTT,TRBJ1-5,12,.,TRBV30,few
CASSLVGQGGETQYF,TGTGCCAGCAGCTTGGTCGGACAGGGAGGAGAGACCCAGTACTTC,TRBJ2-5,15,TRBD1,TRBV5-6,.
CASSSPGQANEKLFF,TGTGCCAGCAGCTCACCGGGACAGGCTAATGAAAAACTGTTTTTT,TRBJ1-4,15,TRBD1,TRBV13,.
CASSLLGQAGYEQYF,TGTGCCAGCAGTTTACTTGGACAGGCTGGCTACGAGCAGTACTTC,TRBJ2-7,15,TRBD1,TRBV27,once
CAIQEGLTYGYTF,TGTGCCATCCAGGAGGGACTAACATATGGCTACACCTTC,TRBJ1-2,13,.,TRBV28,once
CASSEGARVVETQYF,TGTGCCAGCAGTGAAGGGGCCAGGGTGGTGGAGACCCAGTACTTC,TRBJ2-5,15,.,TRBV6-1,few
CASSYGDNTEAFF,TGTGCCAGCAGTTACGGGGACAACACTGAAGCTTTCTTT,TRBJ1-1,13,.,TRBV6-6,.
CSASTGGNTEAFF,TGCAGCGCCTCGACAGGGGGCAACACTGAAGCTTTCTTT,TRBJ1-1,13,TRBD1,TRBV29-1,.
CASSILPANTGELFF,TGTGCCAGTAGTATCCTCCCGGCGAACACCGGGGAGCTGTTTTTT,TRBJ2-2,15,.,TRBV19,.
CASSLTTGTQNSPLHF,TGTGCCAGCAGCCTGACAACCGGGACGCAAAATTCACCCCTCCACTTT,TRBJ1-6,16,.,TRBV4-2,.
CASSLGERETQYF,TGCGCCAGCAGCTTGGGTGAGCGAGAGACCCAGTACTTC,TRBJ2-5,13,.,TRBV5-1,.
CASSPPEGMNTEAFF,TGTGCCAGCAGCCCCCCGGAGGGAATGAACACTGAAGCTTTCTTT,TRBJ1-1,15,.,TRBV7-2,.
CASSEALSNSLRNEQFF,TGTGCCAGCAGTGAAGCGCTTTCGAACTCACTTCGCAATGAGCAGTTCTTC,TRBJ2-1,17,.,TRBV6-1,.
CASSQTGPDTQYF,TGTGCCAGCAGCCAGACAGGGCCAGATACGCAGTATTTT,TRBJ2-3,13,TRBD1,TRBV3-1/TRBV3-2,once
CASSLYGRTLAGHEAFF,TGTGCCAGCAGCCTGTATGGCAGGACCCTAGCCGGCCATGAAGCTTTCTTT,TRBJ1-1,17,.,TRBV5-8,once
CASTTWDREGGYTF,TGTGCCAGCACCACTTGGGACAGGGAGGGCGGCTACACCTTC,TRBJ1-2,14,TRBD1,TRBV28,.
CASSGAHRRNTGELFF,TGTGCCAGCAGTGGGGCTCACAGGAGGAACACCGGGGAGCTGTTTTTT,TRBJ2-2,16,.,TRBV2,.
CASRLTSGGAKAYNEQFF,TGTGCCAGCAGGCTTACTAGCGGGGGGGCAAAGGCCTACAATGAGCAGTTCTTC,TRBJ2-1,18,TRBD2,TRBV2,once
CASSFGAGQNFYGYTF,TGCGCCAGCAGCTTTGGGGCGGGACAGAATTTCTATGGCTACACCTTC,TRBJ1-2,16,TRBD1,TRBV5-1,.
CAWGLAPDTQYF,TGTGCCTGGGGGCTAGCCCCAGATACGCAGTATTTT,TRBJ2-3,12,.,TRBV30,.
CASSTKGQGANGNTIYF,TGTGCCAGCAGCACGAAGGGACAGGGGGCAAATGGAAACACCATATATTTT,TRBJ1-3,17,TRBD1,TRBV7-8,.
CASSLDRVTEAFF,TGTGCCAGCAGCTTAGACAGGGTTACTGAAGCTTTCTTT,TRBJ1-1,13,.,TRBV11-2,.
CASSPARGREFTEAFF,TGTGCCAGCAGTCCTGCCAGGGGGCGAGAGTTCACTGAAGCTTTCTTT,TRBJ1-1,16,TRBD1,TRBV27,.
CAISATDYEQYF,TGTGCCATCAGTGCGACAGACTACGAGCAGTACTTC,TRBJ2-7,12,.,TRBV10-3,.
CATSRAVGVGATEAFF,TGTGCCACCAGCAGAGCCGTCGGGGTGGGAGCCACTGAAGCTTTCTTT,TRBJ1-1,16,.,TRBV15,.
CASSLLWDGSNYGYTF,TGTGCCAGCAGTTTACTGTGGGACGGTTCTAACTATGGCTACACCTTC,TRBJ1-2,16,.,TRBV28,.
CASSLDRGLEQYF,TGTGCCAGCAGTCTGGACAGGGGGCTCGAGCAGTACTTC,TRBJ2-7,13,TRBD1,TRBV28,.
CASSEEQGRNYGYTF,TGTGCCAGCAGTGAAGAGCAGGGGAGGAACTATGGCTACACCTTC,TRBJ1-2,15,.,TRBV2,once
CASSYRGFTEAFF,TGTGCCAGCAGTTACAGGGGTTTCACTGAAGCTTTCTTT,TRBJ1-1,13,.,TRBV6-2/TRBV6-3,.
CSASGGAEEKLFF,TGCAGCGCCTCCGGGGGGGCCGAGGAAAAACTGTTTTTT,TRBJ1-4,13,.,TRBV29-1,.
CATSRDPGGTTDTQYF,TGTGCCACCAGCAGAGATCCAGGGGGAACCACAGATACGCAGTATTTT,TRBJ2-3,16,TRBD1,TRBV15,.
CASSPTGGGAGNNEQFF,TGTGCCAGCAGCCCCACTGGCGGGGGGGCCGGAAACAATGAGCAGTTCTTC,TRBJ2-1,17,TRBD2,TRBV9,.
CASNPPLGQLNTEAFF,TGTGCCAGCAACCCCCCACTTGGACAGTTGAACACTGAAGCTTTCTTT,TRBJ1-1,16,.,TRBV28,few
CASSPTDALQGEQFF,TGTGCCAGCAGTCCGACTGACGCCCTACAGGGAGAGCAGTTCTTC,TRBJ2-1,15,.,TRBV6-5,.
CASSQLMTGSHNEQFF,TGCGCCAGCAGCCAGCTGATGACAGGGAGTCACAATGAGCAGTTCTTC,TRBJ2-1,16,TRBD1,TRBV4-1,.